This passage covers 22 T cell receptor beta chains from one sample sequenced in a study of shared clonotypes between healthy human individuals. The data were produced by immunoSEQ multiplex PCR, yet TCRdb's version contains in-frame clones alone and is incomplete. The sample includes about 680,000 clones, 90% to 95% of them seen just once. CD45RO-negative, CCR7-selected cells formed the naive CD8 fraction, which excluded terminally differentiated effector memory CD45RA+ cells. Input material: naive CD8+ T cells sorted from blood. The receptor set was obtained from a man aged 25-45 years in good health.

V usage is TRBV2 and J usage is TRBJ2-1; possibly TRBD1 for D (6 bases). Trimming cost V 6 bases and J 4 bases, with 16 bases left between them. The CDR3 length is 15 residues. Germline assignment: CDR1 SNHLY and CDR2 FYNNEI. This CDR3 is CASRQWTATYNEQFF. The CDR3 DNA reads TGTGCCAGCAGGCAATGGACAGCAACTTACAATGAGCAGTTCTTC. The complete variable domain, with remaining parts taken from reference TRBV2 and TRBJ2-1, reads EPEVTQTPSHQVTQMGQEVILRCVPISNHLYFYWYRQILGQKVEFLVSFYNNEISEKSEIFDDQFSVERPDGSNFTLKIRSTKLEDSAMYFCASRQWTATYNEQFFGPGTRLTVL.

With regard to this clone: A far larger clone is one nucleotide away, so this likely arose from a read error. This sample also contains other DNA sequences that code for the same CDR3. The chain couples TRBV14 to TRBJ1-5, with a weak D call TRBD1 (5 bases). The CDR3 runs 13 residues. Germline V gene sequence: CDR1 SGHDN, CDR2 FVKESK. CDR3 DNA: TGTGCTAGCAGCCATTCAGGGTTGCAGCCCCAGCATTTT. This sequence encodes CASSHSGLQPQHF. Variable domain in full (rest from reference TRBV14 and TRBJ1-5): EAGVTQFPSHSVIEKGQTVTLRCDPISGHDNLYWYRRVMGKEIKFLLHFVKESKQDESGMPNNRFLAERTGGTYSTLKVQPAELEDSGVYFCASSHSGLQPQHFGDGTRLSIL.

The chain uses TRBV15 and TRBJ2-7, with D possibly being TRBD1 (7 bases). Trimming removed 0 bases at V and 6 bases at J, with 21 bases between. The CDR3 runs to 17 residues. Looked up from germline, CDR1 is LNHNV and CDR2 is YYDKDF (reference sequence). CDR3 loop: CATSRDGAGRGASEQYF. CDR3 nucleotides: TGTGCCACCAGCAGAGATGGGGCCGGCAGGGGGGCATCCGAGCAGTACTTC. Using reference TRBV15 and TRBJ2-7 for the parts outside the CDR3, the full variable domain is DAMVIQNPRYQVTQFGKPVTLSCSQTLNHNVMYWYQQKSSQAPKLLFHYYDKDFNNEADTPDNFQSRRPNTSFCFLDIRSPGLGDTAMYLCATSRDGAGRGASEQYFGPGTRLTVT.

The chain joins TRBV5-6 to TRBJ2-7, with D possibly matching TRBD2 (5 bases). Trimming removed 0 bases from V and 2 bases from J, with 9 bases in between. This CDR3 has 14 residues. The V gene's germline CDR1 is SGHDT and CDR2 YYEEEE. The CDR3 protein is CASSLAGNPYEQYF. The DNA for the CDR3 is TGTGCCAGCAGCTTGGCCGGGAACCCCTACGAGCAGTACTTC.

This rearrangement joins TRBV7-2 to TRBJ2-1; 12 nucleotides match TRBD2. This CDR3 has 15 residues. V was pared by 6 bases and J by 1 base, with 1 base of the junction left unmatched. The germline CDR1 and CDR2 sequences are SGHTA and FQGNSA. DNA of the CDR3: TGTGCCAGCAGGACTAGCGGGAGTTCCTACAATGAGCAGTTCTTC. It yields the protein CASRTSGSSYNEQFF.

A single count supports this clone. J is TRBJ1-4 and V is TRBV13; TRBD1 is a possible D gene (5 bases). V dropped 3 bases and J dropped 6 bases, with 23 bases sitting between them. This CDR3 is 18 amino acids long. CDR1 is PRHDT and CDR2 is FYEKMQ in the germline V gene (reference sequence). The CDR3 loop reads CASSFGLGIGGKDEKLFF. The CDR3 nucleotides are TGTGCCAGCAGCTTCGGGCTTGGGATTGGGGGGAAAGATGAAAAACTGTTTTTT.

The chain links TRBV5-1 to TRBJ2-1; TRBD2 aligns across 13 bases. V gave up 0 bases and J gave up 0 bases; unmatched junction bases: 6. CDR3 length: 19 amino acids. Germline V gives CDR1 SGHRS, CDR2 YFSETQ. The CDR3 sequence is CASSLDGLAGDLSYNEQFF. In DNA, the CDR3 is TGCGCCAGCAGCTTGGATGGACTAGCGGGAGATCTCTCCTACAATGAGCAGTTCTTC. Full variable domain (remainder filled in from reference TRBV5-1 and TRBJ2-1): KAGVTQTPRYLIKTRGQQVTLSCSPISGHRSVSWYQQTPGQGLQFLFEYFSETQRNKGNFPGRFSGRQFSNSRSEMNVSTLELGDSALYLCASSLDGLAGDLSYNEQFFGPGTRLTVL.

The chain is built from TRBV14 and TRBJ2-3; 8 bases map to TRBD2. J lost 2 bases, V lost 4 bases, and 17 bases had no gene match. Germline V lookup: CDR1 SGHDN, CDR2 FVKESK. The CDR3 length is 19 residues. The CDR3 sequence: CASSPNEGVAGSFTDTQYF. The CDR3 DNA sequence: TGTGCCAGCAGCCCGAACGAAGGGGTAGCGGGGTCCTTCACAGATACGCAGTATTTT.

The chain recombines TRBV27 with TRBJ2-7, with a weak D call TRBD1 (5 bases). The germline V and J ends were trimmed by 1 base and 4 bases, with 20 bases remaining between them. The CDR3 has 17 amino acids. Per germline, CDR1 MNHEY and CDR2 SMNVEV (reference sequence). DNA of the CDR3: TGTGCCAGCAGTTTATTTCCGGTGGGCAGGGCAGGGTACGAGCAGTACTTC. Amino acid sequence: CASSLFPVGRAGYEQYF.

The chain carries TRBV29-1 and TRBJ2-3; D is ambiguous. V was trimmed by 7 bases and J by 1 base, leaving 12 bases between them. The CDR3 sequence is 13 residues long. CDR1 is SQVTM and CDR2 is ANQGSEA in the germline V gene. For the CDR3, the DNA is TGCAGCGGGGTTCGGGTGGGCACAGATACGCAGTATTTT. It specifies CSGVRVGTDTQYF.

This chain links TRBV9 with TRBJ2-3, with TRBD2 matching 8 bases. Germline V gene sequence: CDR1 SGDLS, CDR2 YYNGEE. Trimming cost V 3 bases and J 2 bases; bases outside gene matches: 8. This CDR3 is built from 16 residues. The CDR3 sequence: CASSGGPGGITDTQYF. The DNA for the CDR3 is TGTGCCAGCAGCGGAGGACCGGGAGGGATCACAGATACGCAGTATTTT.

For the CDR3, the DNA is TGTGCCAGCAGTTTAGTGGTCCTAAGCTCCTACGAGCAGTACTTC. Translating gives CASSLVVLSSYEQYF. The chain employs TRBV28 and TRBJ2-7; D is unresolved. V was pared by 2 bases and J by 0 bases, with 11 bases between. CDR1 MDHEN and CDR2 SYDVKM come from the germline V gene. This CDR3 spans 15 amino acids.

The CDR3 spells CARTVPSYNEQFF. The CDR3 DNA sequence: TGTGCCCGGACAGTACCCTCCTACAATGAGCAGTTCTTC. This chain links TRBV30 with TRBJ2-1; the D gene is possibly TRBD1 (6 bases). Trimming removed 8 bases at V and 0 bases at J, with 11 bases between. Germline CDR1 is GTSNPN and CDR2 is SVGIG (reference sequence). CDR3 length: 13 residues.

This clone has only a few counts. The rearrangement joins TRBV4-1 to TRBJ1-2; D unresolved. Germline V gene lookup returns CDR1 MGHRA and CDR2 YSYEKL. This CDR3 region has 13 residues. With 2 bases removed from V and 3 bases from J, the gap between germline ends came to 7 bases. The CDR3 nucleotides are TGCGCCAGCAGCCAAATTACCGACTATGGCTACACCTTC. Translated, it gives CASSQITDYGYTF.

This rearrangement joins TRBV4-3 to TRBJ2-7; TRBD2 matches at 11 bases. Germline CDR1 is LGHNA and CDR2 is YSLEER. The CDR3 loop spans 17 amino acids. V lost 2 bases to trimming and J lost 4 bases; unmatched junction nucleotides: 10. The CDR3 loop is CASSQQLAGVELYEQYF. Here the CDR3 DNA reads TGCGCCAGCAGCCAACAACTAGCGGGAGTAGAACTATACGAGCAGTACTTC.

The rearrangement joins TRBV7-2 to TRBJ2-5; 7 nucleotides agree with TRBD1. CDR1 is SGHTA and CDR2 is FQGNSA in the germline V gene. V lost 2 bases to trimming and J lost 3 bases; unmatched junction nucleotides: 18. The CDR3 extends over 19 amino acids. The chain's CDR3 is CASSLSPLAGQALEETQYF. DNA of the CDR3: TGTGCCAGCAGCTTAAGCCCACTGGCTGGACAGGCCCTTGAAGAGACCCAGTACTTC.

This chain joins TRBV6-5 and TRBJ2-1; 12 positions agree with TRBD2. Looked up from germline, CDR1 is MNHEY and CDR2 is SVGAGI. The CDR3 extends over 15 amino acids. With V trimmed by 4 bases and J by 7 bases, 5 bases remained unmatched. CDR3 protein: CASSSLAGGGNEQFF. CDR3 nucleotide sequence: TGTGCCAGCAGTTCACTAGCGGGAGGTGGGAATGAGCAGTTCTTC.

This clone was recorded a few times. Other nucleotide sequences in the sample specify the same CDR3. This chain uses TRBV6-5 with TRBJ2-7; 9 bases are shared with TRBD1. Germline trimming cut 0 bases from V and 6 bases from J; bases unmatched to any gene: 0. This CDR3 has 13 residues. The germline CDR1 and CDR2 sequences are MNHEY and SVGAGI. CDR3 sequence (DNA): TGTGCCAGCAGTTACTCGACAGGGGGCGAGCAGTACTTC. Its translation is CASSYSTGGEQYF.

The chain joins TRBV6-4 to TRBJ2-2; the D gene is possibly TRBD2 (5 bases). This CDR3 has 15 residues. Germline-derived CDR1 and CDR2 are MRHNA and SNTAGT. Trimming pared 0 bases from V and 4 bases from J, leaving 9 bases between. The CDR3 DNA is TGTGCCAGCAGTGACTCGATAGCGACCACCGGGGAGCTGTTTTTT. The encoded protein is CASSDSIATTGELFF.

The chain links TRBV10-1 to TRBJ2-1; D not certain. The CDR3 loop spans 12 amino acids. Germline loops: CDR1 WNHNN, CDR2 SYGVQD (reference sequence). Trimming took off 3 bases at V and 4 bases at J, with 4 bases between the two ends. For the CDR3, the DNA is TGCGCCAGCAGTGACACTTACAATGAGCAGTTCTTC. It is translated as CASSDTYNEQFF.

The chain joins TRBV5-1 to TRBJ2-7; 7 bases map to TRBD2. The CDR3 covers 14 residues. From germline, CDR1 is SGHRS and CDR2 YFSETQ. J gave up 3 bases and V 0 bases, and 3 bases lay outside the gene matches. The CDR3 DNA follows: TGCGCCAGCAGCTTGGTGGGGGAGGGCTACGAGCAGTACTTC. Encoded protein: CASSLVGEGYEQYF.

The rearrangement links TRBV27 to TRBJ2-7; TRBD2 aligns across 9 bases. Germline-derived CDR1 and CDR2 are MNHEY and SMNVEV (reference sequence). The V gene end was trimmed by 7 bases and the J gene end by 3 bases; junction bases not matched to a gene: 4. This CDR3 region has 13 residues. CDR3 DNA sequence: TGTGCCAGCACCGATAGCGGGAGCTACGAGCAGTACTTC. Translating it yields CASTDSGSYEQYF.